This T cell receptor beta chain was captured in a study of blood T cell repertoires in COVID-19. Turning to the study itself: T cells, B-cell-depleted T cells, or PBMCs provided the cDNA or gDNA that served as material.

This table comes from immunoSEQ multiplex PCR, and its TCRdb copy is limited to in-frame clones, with some not included. The sample has about 210,000 clones; 80% are singletons. The sequencing input was peripheral blood. The source is a human donor in a cohort sampled during active COVID-19.

In DNA form, the CDR3 reads TGTGCCAGCAGCCGCTTAGGGGGAGTTGGCGCTTTCTTT. Translated: CASSRLGGVGAFF. V is TRBV6-6 and J is TRBJ1-1; the D gene is possibly TRBD1 (6 bases). The CDR3 totals 13 residues. Germline CDR1 is MNHNY and CDR2 is SVGAGI (reference sequence). V shed 6 bases and J shed 11 bases, with 19 bases lying between them.